This section outlines one T cell receptor (beta chain) sequence together with its context. This sample stems from a study of monozygotic twins with inflammatory bowel disease. TCRdb re-called the 5' RACE reads and gives one entry per CDR3 protein, without DNA. This listing includes 150,000 to 200,000 distinct CDR3 sequences. The CDR3 loop spans 15 amino acids. Germline V CDR1 and CDR2: SGHTS, YDEGEE. The receptor's source is a human donor with ulcerative colitis or Crohn's disease, or a healthy co-twin of an affected twin (not recorded which). The V and J genes are TRBV5-8 and TRBJ1-1; TCRdb's D call of TRBD1 is untestable without DNA. The specimen was blood. This chain's CDR3 is CASSPYKGRDTEAFF.